The 25 T cell receptor beta chains reported below all come from one sample, sequenced in a study of T cells in Graves' hyperthyroidism and ophthalmopathy. It was RNA transcripts that yielded the amplified TCR beta CDR3 regions. The HTBI set primed first-round TCR CDR3 RT-PCR. TCRdb reprocessed the multiplex PCR reads via MiXCR and lists one record per CDR3 protein. Of around 290,000 distinct CDR3 sequences listed, approximately 15% are singletons. Specimen: blood. The receptors originated from a woman aged 55-69 years with Graves' ophthalmopathy.

In its sample, this clonotype was seen a few times. V and J are TRBV30 and TRBJ2-2; D is perhaps TRBD2 (6 bases). Germline CDR1 reads GTSNPN; CDR2 reads SVGIG (reference sequence). The CDR3 spans 13 residues. V was trimmed by 2 bases and J by 7 bases, leaving 11 bases between them. The CDR3 loop reads CAWSPTSIGELFF. CDR3 nucleotide sequence: TGTGCCTGGAGTCCAACTAGCATCGGGGAGCTGTTTTTT.

This clonotype was seen ten or more times. The chain links TRBV6-2 or TRBV6-3 to TRBJ2-7, with unresolved D. The V gene lost 6 bases and the J gene lost 2 bases, with 17 bases spanning the gap. The CDR3 sequence is 15 residues long. CDR1 and CDR2 (germline): MNHEY, SVGEGT. The CDR3 DNA reads as TGTGCCAGCAGCCCGAGGTCAAGGTCTACCTACGAGCAGTACTTC. Translated, it gives CASSPRSRSTYEQYF.

This clonotype was seen a handful of times. The chain links TRBV19 to TRBJ1-2; D remains unclear. Germline CDR1 is LNHDA and CDR2 is SQIVND (reference sequence). The CDR3 is made up of 13 amino acids. V lost 3 bases, J lost 0 bases, and 5 bases lay in between. This chain's CDR3 is CASSMAANYGYTF. The CDR3 DNA follows: TGTGCCAGTAGTATGGCGGCTAACTATGGCTACACCTTC.

This clonotype has ten or more counts. The chain couples TRBV20-1 to TRBJ1-5; 9 bases line up with TRBD1. V lost 5 bases to trimming and J lost 1 base; unmatched junction nucleotides: 9. This CDR3 is built from 16 residues. CDR1 DFQATT and CDR2 SNEGSKA come from the germline V gene (reference sequence). As DNA, the CDR3 is TGCAGTGCTCTCGACAGGGGGGAGGCAAGCAATCAGCCCCAGCATTTT. It translates to CSALDRGEASNQPQHF.

This clonotype has a handful of counts. The chain joins TRBV7-9 to TRBJ1-2; D gene unclear. Germline values: CDR1 SEHNR, CDR2 FQNEAQ (reference sequence). Trimming took 5 bases from V and 5 from J, leaving 15 bases between them. The CDR3 loop spans 14 amino acids. CDR3 coding DNA: TGTGCCAGCAGCCCCGCGTTCGGAGGGTATGGCTACACCTTC. It specifies CASSPAFGGYGYTF.

This clonotype came up many times. The chain uses TRBV27 and TRBJ2-1; a weak D match, TRBD2 (5 bases). V shed 3 bases and J shed 2 bases, with 11 bases lying between them. Germline V gene lookup returns CDR1 MNHEY and CDR2 SMNVEV (reference sequence). The CDR3 is 15 amino acids. The CDR3 DNA reads as TGTGCCAGCAGTTTTGGACGGGATGCCTACAATGAGCAGTTCTTC. Its protein is CASSFGRDAYNEQFF.

The chain has TRBV6-2 or TRBV6-3 and TRBJ2-1; D might be TRBD2 (7 bases). Germline V gives CDR1 MNHEY, CDR2 SVGEGT. There are 15 residues in the CDR3. The V and J ends lost 8 bases and 7 bases respectively, with 21 bases between them. For the CDR3, the DNA is TGTGCCAGCGGGAGGGGGAGAGTTGGTAGTAATGAGCAGTTCTTC. It is translated as CASGRGRVGSNEQFF.

This clonotype was counted ten times or more. The chain has TRBV3-1 and TRBJ1-1, with a weak D call TRBD1 (5 bases). The CDR3 runs 14 residues. Between the trimmed V and J ends, which lost 5 bases and 4 bases, there was a span of 14 bases. Per germline, CDR1 LGHDT and CDR2 YNNKEL (reference sequence). The CDR3 protein is CASSGYAGGTEAFF. In DNA form, the CDR3 reads TGTGCCAGCAGCGGATATGCCGGGGGCACTGAAGCTTTCTTT.

This clonotype showed up many times. The chain uses TRBV20-1 and TRBJ2-5; 7 bases are shared with TRBD2. CDR1 is DFQATT and CDR2 is SNEGSKA in the germline V gene (reference sequence). The length of the CDR3 is 13 residues. J lost 1 base, V lost 1 base, and 0 bases had no gene match. CDR3 amino acids: CSARASGQETQYF. For the CDR3, the DNA is TGCAGTGCTAGAGCTAGCGGCCAAGAGACCCAGTACTTC.

The chain has TRBV27 and TRBJ2-7; 8 bases line up with TRBD1. CDR1 is MNHEY, CDR2 SMNVEV, per germline (reference sequence). There are 14 residues in the CDR3. Unmatched junction bases numbered 5, after V lost 5 bases and J lost 2 bases. CDR3 sequence (DNA): TGTGCCAGCAGTCCGCGACAGGGGACCTACGAGCAGTACTTC. Its protein is CASSPRQGTYEQYF.

This clonotype has at least ten counts. This chain links TRBV10-3 with TRBJ1-4; TRBD1 is a possible D gene (5 bases). Deletions cut 8 bases from V and 5 bases from J, with 15 bases between. CDR3 length: 14 residues. CDR1 and CDR2 from the germline V gene are ENHRY and SYGVKD. CDR3 DNA: TGTGCCATCGGCGGGGGGAGTGTGAATGAAAAACTGTTTTTT. This codes for CAIGGGSVNEKLFF.

This clonotype was recorded many times. The chain is built from TRBV29-1 and TRBJ2-1; no clear D gene. V was shortened by 7 bases and J by 9 bases, with 10 bases between the two germline ends. The CDR3 covers 10 residues. CDR1 is SQVTM and CDR2 is ANQGSEA in the germline V gene. The DNA of the CDR3 is TGCAGCGCAGGCTCTCCTGAGCAGTTCTTC. Protein sequence: CSAGSPEQFF.

The chain joins TRBV12-3 or TRBV12-4 to TRBJ1-5, with D unclear. Trimming cost V 1 base and J 4 bases, with 5 bases left between them. This CDR3 region has 13 residues. This CDR3 is CASSLEINQPQHF. The CDR3 nucleotides are TGTGCCAGCAGTTTAGAGATAAATCAGCCCCAGCATTTT.

CDR3 residues: CASSLVRAGGGQETQYF. In DNA form, the CDR3 reads TGTGCCAGCAGCTTAGTAAGGGCAGGGGGCGGGCAAGAGACCCAGTACTTC. The chain joins TRBV7-2 to TRBJ2-5; 8 nucleotides agree with TRBD1. Trimming at V came to 1 base and at J to 2 bases, leaving 9 bases not matched to a gene. This CDR3 is built from 17 residues. Germline loops: CDR1 SGHTA, CDR2 FQGNSA.

The chain has TRBV24-1 and TRBJ2-2; possibly TRBD1 for D (7 bases). In germline, CDR1 is KGHDR, CDR2 SFDVKD. V lost 5 bases to trimming and J lost 3 bases, with 30 bases between them. The CDR3 length is 21 residues. DNA of the CDR3: TGTGCCACCAGTGTGAAAAACGGTAGACAGGGAAGATGGAGGGACACCGGGGAGCTGTTTTTT. Translation: CATSVKNGRQGRWRDTGELFF.

The chain has TRBV11-3 and TRBJ1-5; the D gene is possibly TRBD1 (5 bases). V shed 4 bases and J shed 6 bases, with 13 bases lying between them. The CDR3 runs to 14 residues. CDR1 and CDR2 (germline): SGHNT, YENEEA. Here the CDR3 DNA reads TGTGCCAGCAGCTCCGGGACGGAGGGTCAGCCCCAGCATTTT. Protein: CASSSGTEGQPQHF.

This clonotype was seen ten or more times. V is TRBV5-5 and J is TRBJ2-3; 15 bases map to TRBD2. The length of the CDR3 is 17 residues. After removal of 4 bases from V and 4 bases from J, the junction contained 7 bases not matched to a gene. Germline CDR1 SGHKS, CDR2 YYEKEE (reference sequence). The CDR3 region has the DNA TGTGCCAGCAGCAATCCAGGACTAGCGGGGGGGCCAGATACGCAGTATTTT. Translating gives CASSNPGLAGGPDTQYF.

This clonotype appeared a few times. The chain joins TRBV11-2 to TRBJ2-1; 8 bases fit TRBD2. The germline CDR1 and CDR2 sequences are SGHAT and FQNNGV. The CDR3 is 16 amino acids. V lost 5 bases and J lost 0; bases outside the gene matches: 6. DNA of the CDR3: TGTGCCAGCAGCGAGACCGGGACTAGCTCCTACAATGAGCAGTTCTTC. Translating it yields CASSETGTSSYNEQFF.

This clonotype was counted at least ten times. This rearrangement joins TRBV28 to TRBJ1-1, with D tentatively TRBD1 (6 bases). Trimming shortened V by 4 bases and J by 10 bases, and 13 bases separated the two germline ends. Germline V gene data show CDR1 as MDHEN and CDR2 as SYDVKM. This CDR3 region has 12 residues. The CDR3 DNA is TGTGCCAGCAGTTCAAACAGGGATACAGCTTTCTTT. This codes for CASSSNRDTAFF.

This chain connects TRBV19 to TRBJ2-1; maybe TRBD2 (5 bases). Germline V gene data show CDR1 as LNHDA and CDR2 as SQIVND (reference sequence). The V end was cut by 5 bases, the J end by 1 base, with 12 bases between. The CDR3 contains 15 residues. The CDR3 DNA follows: TGTGCCAGTAGTCCGTACCGAGGGTCCTACAATGAGCAGTTCTTC. It codes for CASSPYRGSYNEQFF.

This clonotype came up many times. The chain has TRBV20-1 and TRBJ1-5; no clear D gene. This CDR3 has 14 amino acids. V dropped 4 bases and J dropped 6 bases, with 16 bases sitting between them. Germline CDR1 DFQATT, CDR2 SNEGSKA (reference sequence). CDR3 residues: CSATPGRVTQPQHF. The CDR3 DNA is TGCAGTGCTACCCCCGGGCGGGTCACTCAGCCCCAGCATTTT.

This clonotype was found many times. V is TRBV11-2 and J is TRBJ2-5; D is unresolved. The CDR3 runs to 13 residues. The V end was cut by 0 bases, the J end by 7 bases, with 9 bases between. From germline, CDR1 is SGHAT and CDR2 FQNNGV. CDR3 residues: CASSLDHLGTQYF. The CDR3 DNA reads TGTGCCAGCAGCTTAGATCACTTGGGGACCCAGTACTTC.

This clonotype has a count of ten or more. The chain uses TRBV20-1 and TRBJ2-1; 12 nucleotides line up with TRBD2. V shed 0 bases, J shed 9 bases, and the junction held 9 bases outside the gene matches. The CDR3 is made up of 16 amino acids. CDR1 DFQATT and CDR2 SNEGSKA come from the germline V gene (reference sequence). The CDR3 DNA reads as TGCAGTGCTAGAGATCTCCCTAGCGGGGGGGCCTTTGAGCAGTTCTTC. This sequence encodes CSARDLPSGGAFEQFF.

Concerning this clonotype itself: This may come from a read error, since a much larger clone is one base off. The chain carries TRBV7-2 and TRBJ1-3, with D tentatively TRBD1 (6 bases). Germline V CDR1 and CDR2: SGHTA, FQGNSA. The length of the CDR3 is 15 residues. The CDR3 region has the DNA TGTGTCAGCAGCGCATTTCAGGGGTCAGGAAACACCATATATTTT. Amino acids: CVSSAFQGSGNTIYF.

V gene TRBV7-9 combines with J gene TRBJ2-7, with no clear D. This CDR3 region has 13 residues. Trimming cost V 5 bases and J 5 bases, with 13 bases left between them. The germline CDR1 and CDR2 sequences are SEHNR and FQNEAQ (reference sequence). For the CDR3, the DNA is TGTGCCAGCAGCCTGGCGAGGTGGGACGAGCAGTACTTC. It encodes CASSLARWDEQYF.